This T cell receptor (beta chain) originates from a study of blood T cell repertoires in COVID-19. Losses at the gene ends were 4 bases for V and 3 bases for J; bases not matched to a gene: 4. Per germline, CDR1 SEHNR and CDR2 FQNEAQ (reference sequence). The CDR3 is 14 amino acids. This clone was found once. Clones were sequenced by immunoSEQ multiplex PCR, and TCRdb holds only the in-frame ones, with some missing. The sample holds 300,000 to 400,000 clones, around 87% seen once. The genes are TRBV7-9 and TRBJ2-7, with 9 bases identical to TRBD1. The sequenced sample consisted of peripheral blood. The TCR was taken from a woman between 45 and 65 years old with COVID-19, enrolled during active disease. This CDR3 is CASSSGTGSYEQYF. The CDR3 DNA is TGTGCCAGCAGCTCCGGGACAGGGAGCTACGAGCAGTACTTC. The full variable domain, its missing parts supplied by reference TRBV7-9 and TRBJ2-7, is DTGVSQNPRHKITKRGQNVTFRCDPISEHNRLYWYRQTLGQGPEFLTYFQNEAQLEKSRLLSDRFSAERPKGSFSTLEIQRTEQGDSAMYLCASSSGTGSYEQYFGPGTRLTVT.